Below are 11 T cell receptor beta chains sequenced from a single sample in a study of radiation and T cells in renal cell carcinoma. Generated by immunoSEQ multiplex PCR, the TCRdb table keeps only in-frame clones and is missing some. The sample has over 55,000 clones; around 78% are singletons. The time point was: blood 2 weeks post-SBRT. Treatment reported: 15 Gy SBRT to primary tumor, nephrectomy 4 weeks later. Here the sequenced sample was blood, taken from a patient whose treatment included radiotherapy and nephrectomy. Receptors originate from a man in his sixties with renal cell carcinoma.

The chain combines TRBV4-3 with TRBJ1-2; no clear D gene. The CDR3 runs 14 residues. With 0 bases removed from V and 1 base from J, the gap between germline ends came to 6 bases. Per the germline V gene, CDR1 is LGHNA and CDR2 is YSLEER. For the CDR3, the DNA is TGCGCCAGCAGCCAAGAGGCCGTTAACTATGGCTACACCTTC. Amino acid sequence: CASSQEAVNYGYTF.

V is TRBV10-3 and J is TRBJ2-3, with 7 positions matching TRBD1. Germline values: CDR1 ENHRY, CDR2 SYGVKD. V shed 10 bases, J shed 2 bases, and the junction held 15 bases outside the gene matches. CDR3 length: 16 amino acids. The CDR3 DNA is TGTGCCACCCTACTACGGGACAGTCTCGTCACAGATACGCAGTATTTT. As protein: CATLLRDSLVTDTQYF.

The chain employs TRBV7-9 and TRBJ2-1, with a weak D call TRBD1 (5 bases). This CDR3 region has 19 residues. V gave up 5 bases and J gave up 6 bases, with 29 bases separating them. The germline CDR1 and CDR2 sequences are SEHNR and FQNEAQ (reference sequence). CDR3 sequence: CASSPPGYMGPSNSNEQFF. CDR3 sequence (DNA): TGTGCCAGCAGCCCCCCCGGTTATATGGGGCCATCCAACTCCAATGAGCAGTTCTTC.

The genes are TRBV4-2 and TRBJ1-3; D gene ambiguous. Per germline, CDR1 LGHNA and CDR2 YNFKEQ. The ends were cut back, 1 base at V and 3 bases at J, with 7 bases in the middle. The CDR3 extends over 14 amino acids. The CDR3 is CASSQVQLGNTIYF. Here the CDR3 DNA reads TGTGCCAGCAGCCAAGTCCAGCTTGGAAACACCATATATTTT.

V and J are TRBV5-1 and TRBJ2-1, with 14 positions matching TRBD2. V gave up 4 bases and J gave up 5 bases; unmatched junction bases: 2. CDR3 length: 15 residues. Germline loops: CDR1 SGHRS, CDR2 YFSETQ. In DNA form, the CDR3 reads TGCGCCAGCAGCCAGACTAGCGGGGGGGACAATGAGCAGTTCTTC. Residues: CASSQTSGGDNEQFF.

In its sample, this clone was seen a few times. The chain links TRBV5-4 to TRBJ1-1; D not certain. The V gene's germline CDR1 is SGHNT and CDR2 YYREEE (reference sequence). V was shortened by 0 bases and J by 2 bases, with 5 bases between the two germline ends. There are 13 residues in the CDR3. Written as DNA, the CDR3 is TGTGCCAGCAGCTTGGATATCAACACTGAAGCTTTCTTT. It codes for CASSLDINTEAFF.

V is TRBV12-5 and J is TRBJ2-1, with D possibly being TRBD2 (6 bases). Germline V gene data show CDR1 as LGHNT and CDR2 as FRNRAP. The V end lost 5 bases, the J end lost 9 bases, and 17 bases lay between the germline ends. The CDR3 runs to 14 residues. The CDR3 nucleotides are TGTGCTAGTGGTGAGACCTGGGCGGGGAGTGAGCAGTTCTTC. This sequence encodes CASGETWAGSEQFF.

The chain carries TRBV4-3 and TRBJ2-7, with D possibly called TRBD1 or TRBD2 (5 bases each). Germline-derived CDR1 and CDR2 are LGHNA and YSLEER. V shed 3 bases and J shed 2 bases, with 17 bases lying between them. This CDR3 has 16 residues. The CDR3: CASSHASGTVTYEQYF. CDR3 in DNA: TGCGCCAGCAGCCACGCGTCCGGGACCGTCACCTACGAGCAGTACTTC.

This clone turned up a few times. CDR3 DNA sequence: TGCGCCAGCAGTCAATCGATCGGGAAGGGGAAAGCCAAAAACATTCAGTACTTC. Translation: CASSQSIGKGKAKNIQYF. J is TRBJ2-4 and V is TRBV23-1, with D possibly called TRBD1 or TRBD2 (5 bases each). TRBV23-1 is placed among ORFs of uncertain function. The CDR3 extends over 18 amino acids. V was pared by 0 bases and J by 0 bases, with 15 bases between.

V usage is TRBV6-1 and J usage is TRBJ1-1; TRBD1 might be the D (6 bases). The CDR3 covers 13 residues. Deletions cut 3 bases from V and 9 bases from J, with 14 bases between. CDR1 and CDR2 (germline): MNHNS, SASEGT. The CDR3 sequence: CASSERGQGKAFF. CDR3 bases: TGTGCCAGCAGTGAGAGAGGGCAGGGGAAAGCTTTCTTT.

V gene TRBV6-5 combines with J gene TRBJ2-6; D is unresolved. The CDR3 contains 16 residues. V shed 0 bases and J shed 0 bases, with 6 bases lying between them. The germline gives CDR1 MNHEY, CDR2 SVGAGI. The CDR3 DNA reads TGTGCCAGCAGTTACTCTCTGCTCTCTGGGGCCAACGTCCTGACTTTC. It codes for CASSYSLLSGANVLTF.